This T cell receptor (beta chain) is from a study of T cell repertoires in cytomegalovirus infection. Across the whole study: It was recently identified HLA-C-restricted and well-studied HLA-B-restricted CMV epitopes that the study used. Broader study findings: CMV carriers with the relevant HLA were identified by cumulative public TCR beta family frequency. CMV-specific HLA-C-restricted TCR beta clonotypes dominated the ex vivo response.

TCRdb reprocessed the reads via MiXCR and lists one record per CDR3 protein. The repertoire includes under 500,000 distinct CDR3 sequences, roughly 46% of them detected once, and around two fifths sits in the top ten. The CDR3 is 15 amino acids. Trimming took off 0 bases at V and 6 bases at J, with 14 bases between the two ends. The V gene's germline CDR1 is MGHRA and CDR2 YSYEKL. Note on this clonotype: Its antigen is undetermined.

V gene TRBV4-1 combines with J gene TRBJ1-2; weak D call: TRBD1 (6 bases). The sequencing here drew on cultured PBMCs, taken from culture after CMV antigen stimulation. This receptor was obtained from a human donor in good health (CMV status not recorded). Some clones in this sample may be carry-over from other donors' samples. CDR3 sequence reads: CASSQEHPGQHGYTF. CDR3 bases: TGCGCCAGCAGCCAAGAACACCCCGGACAGCATGGCTACACCTTC.